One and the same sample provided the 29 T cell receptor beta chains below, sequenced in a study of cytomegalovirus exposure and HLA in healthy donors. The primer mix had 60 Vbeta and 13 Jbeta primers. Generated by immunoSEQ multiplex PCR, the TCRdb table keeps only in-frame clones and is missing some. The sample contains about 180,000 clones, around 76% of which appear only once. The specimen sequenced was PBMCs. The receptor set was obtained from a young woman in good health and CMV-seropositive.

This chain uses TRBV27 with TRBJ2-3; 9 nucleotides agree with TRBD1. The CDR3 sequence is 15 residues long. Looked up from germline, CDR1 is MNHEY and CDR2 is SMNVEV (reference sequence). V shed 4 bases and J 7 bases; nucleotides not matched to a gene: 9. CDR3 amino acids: CASSSPGQGSNTQYF. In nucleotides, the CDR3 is TGTGCCAGCAGTTCTCCCGGACAGGGGTCCAATACGCAGTATTTT.

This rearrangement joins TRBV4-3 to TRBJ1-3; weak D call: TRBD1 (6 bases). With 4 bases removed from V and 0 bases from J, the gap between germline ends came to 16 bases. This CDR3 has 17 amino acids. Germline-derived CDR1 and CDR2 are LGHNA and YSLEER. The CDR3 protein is CASSRTSDRFSGNTIYF. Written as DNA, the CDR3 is TGCGCCAGCAGCCGCACCTCGGACAGATTCTCTGGAAACACCATATATTTT.

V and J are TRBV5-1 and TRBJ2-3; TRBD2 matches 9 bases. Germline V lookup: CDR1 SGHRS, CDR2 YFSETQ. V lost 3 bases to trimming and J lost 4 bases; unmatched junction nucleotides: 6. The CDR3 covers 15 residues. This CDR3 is CASSSAGGFADTQYF. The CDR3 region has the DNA TGCGCCAGCAGCTCCGCGGGGGGGTTCGCAGATACGCAGTATTTT.

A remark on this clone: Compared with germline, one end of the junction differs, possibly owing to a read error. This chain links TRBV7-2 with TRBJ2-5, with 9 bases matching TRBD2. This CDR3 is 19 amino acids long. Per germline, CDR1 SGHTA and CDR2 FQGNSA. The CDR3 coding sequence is TGTGCCAACAGCTTCCTTCGGGGGACTAGCATACTATTCCAAGAGACCCAGTACTTC. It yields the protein CANSFLRGTSILFQETQYF.

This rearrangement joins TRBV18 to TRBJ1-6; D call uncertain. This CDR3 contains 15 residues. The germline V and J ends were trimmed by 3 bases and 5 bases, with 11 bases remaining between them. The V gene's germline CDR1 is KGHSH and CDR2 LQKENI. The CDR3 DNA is TGTGCCAGCTCACCGTCGGGGTCTGATAATTCACCCCTCCACTTT. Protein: CASSPSGSDNSPLHF.

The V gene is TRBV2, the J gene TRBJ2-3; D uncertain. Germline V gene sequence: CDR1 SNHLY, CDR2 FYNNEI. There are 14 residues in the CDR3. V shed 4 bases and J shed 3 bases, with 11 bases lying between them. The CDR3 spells CASSGRRKTDTQYF. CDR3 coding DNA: TGTGCCAGCAGTGGGCGGCGAAAGACAGATACGCAGTATTTT.

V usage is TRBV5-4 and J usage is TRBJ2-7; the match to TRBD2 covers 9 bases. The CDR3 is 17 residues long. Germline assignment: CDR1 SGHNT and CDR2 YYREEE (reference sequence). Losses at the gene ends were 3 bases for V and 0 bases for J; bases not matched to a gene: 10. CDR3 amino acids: CASSSPGSGGPSYEQYF. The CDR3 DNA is TGTGCCAGCAGCTCGCCGGGAAGCGGGGGGCCCTCCTACGAGCAGTACTTC.

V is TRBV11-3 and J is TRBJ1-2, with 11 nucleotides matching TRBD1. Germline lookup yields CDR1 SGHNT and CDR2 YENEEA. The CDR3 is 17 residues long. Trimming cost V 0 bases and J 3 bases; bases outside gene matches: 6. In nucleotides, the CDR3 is TGTGCCAGCAGCTTAGATTCACGGACAGGGGGCTACTATGGCTACACCTTC. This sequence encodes CASSLDSRTGGYYGYTF.

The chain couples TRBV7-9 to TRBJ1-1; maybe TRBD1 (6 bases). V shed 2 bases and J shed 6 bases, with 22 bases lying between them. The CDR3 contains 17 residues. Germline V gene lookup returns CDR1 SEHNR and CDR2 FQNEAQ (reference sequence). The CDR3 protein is CASSLYQGTPLSSEAFF. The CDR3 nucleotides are TGTGCCAGCAGCTTATATCAGGGGACACCCCTTTCTTCTGAAGCTTTCTTT.

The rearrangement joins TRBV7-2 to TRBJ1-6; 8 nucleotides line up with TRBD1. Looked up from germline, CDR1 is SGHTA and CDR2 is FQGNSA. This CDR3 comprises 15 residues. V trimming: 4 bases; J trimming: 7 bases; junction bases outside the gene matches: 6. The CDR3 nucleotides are TGTGCCAGCAGCTCTAGGACAGGGACGAATTCACCCCTCCACTTT. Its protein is CASSSRTGTNSPLHF.

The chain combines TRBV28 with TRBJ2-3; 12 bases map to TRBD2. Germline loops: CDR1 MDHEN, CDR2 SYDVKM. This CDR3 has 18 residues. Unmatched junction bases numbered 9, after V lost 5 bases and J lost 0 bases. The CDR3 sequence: CASSPTSGGPCSTDTQYF. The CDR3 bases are TGTGCCAGCAGTCCGACTAGCGGGGGACCCTGTAGCACAGATACGCAGTATTTT.

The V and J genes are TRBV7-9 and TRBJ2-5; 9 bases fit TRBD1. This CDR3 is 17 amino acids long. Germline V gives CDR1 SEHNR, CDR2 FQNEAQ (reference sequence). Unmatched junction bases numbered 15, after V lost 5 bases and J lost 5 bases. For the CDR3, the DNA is TGTGCCAGCAGCGATGCGCAACAGGGGGCCGTTGGGGAGACCCAGTACTTC. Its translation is CASSDAQQGAVGETQYF.

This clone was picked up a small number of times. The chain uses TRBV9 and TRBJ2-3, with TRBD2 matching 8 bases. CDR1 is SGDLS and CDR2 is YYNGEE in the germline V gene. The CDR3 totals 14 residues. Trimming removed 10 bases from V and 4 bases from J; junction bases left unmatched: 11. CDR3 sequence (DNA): TGTGCCGCGGGTCCGGGGGGGCCGGCAGATACGCAGTATTTT. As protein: CAAGPGGPADTQYF.

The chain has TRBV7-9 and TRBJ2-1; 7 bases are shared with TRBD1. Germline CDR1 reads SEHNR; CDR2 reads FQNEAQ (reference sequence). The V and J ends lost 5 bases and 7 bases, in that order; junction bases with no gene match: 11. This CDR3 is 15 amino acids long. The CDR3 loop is CASSPPTGSLNEQFF. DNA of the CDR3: TGTGCCAGCAGCCCACCGACAGGGAGTTTGAATGAGCAGTTCTTC.

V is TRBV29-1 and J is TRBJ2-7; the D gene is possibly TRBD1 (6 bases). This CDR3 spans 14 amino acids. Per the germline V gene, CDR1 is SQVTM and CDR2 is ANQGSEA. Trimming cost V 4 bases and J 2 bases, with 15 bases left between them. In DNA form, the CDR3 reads TGCAGCGTTGCGACCCTCCGGGACACCTACGAGCAGTACTTC. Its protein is CSVATLRDTYEQYF.

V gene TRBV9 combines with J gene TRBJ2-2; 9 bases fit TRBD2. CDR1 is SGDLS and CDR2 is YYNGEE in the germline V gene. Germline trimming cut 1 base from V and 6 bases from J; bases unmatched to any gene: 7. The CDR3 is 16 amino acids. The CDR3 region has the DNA TGTGCCAGCAGCGTACCAATAGCGGGGGTGGCCGGGGAGCTGTTTTTT. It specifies CASSVPIAGVAGELFF. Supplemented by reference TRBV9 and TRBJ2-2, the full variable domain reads DSGVTQTPKHLITATGQRVTLRCSPRSGDLSVYWYQQSLDQGLQFLIQYYNGEERAKGNILERFSAQQFPDLHSELNLSSLELGDSALYFCASSVPIAGVAGELFFGEGSRLTVL.

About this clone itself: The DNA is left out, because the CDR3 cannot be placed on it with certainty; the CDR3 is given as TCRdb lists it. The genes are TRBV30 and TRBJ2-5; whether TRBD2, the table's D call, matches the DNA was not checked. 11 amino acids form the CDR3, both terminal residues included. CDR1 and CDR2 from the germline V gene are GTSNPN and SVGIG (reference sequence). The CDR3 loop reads CAWSVAGGAYF.

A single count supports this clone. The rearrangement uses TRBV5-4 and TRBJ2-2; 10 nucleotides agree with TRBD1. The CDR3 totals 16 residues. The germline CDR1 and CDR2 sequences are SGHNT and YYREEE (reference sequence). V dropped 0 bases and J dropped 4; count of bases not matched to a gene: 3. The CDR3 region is CASSLGQGAFTGELFF. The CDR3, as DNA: TGTGCCAGCAGCTTGGGACAGGGGGCCTTCACCGGGGAGCTGTTTTTT.

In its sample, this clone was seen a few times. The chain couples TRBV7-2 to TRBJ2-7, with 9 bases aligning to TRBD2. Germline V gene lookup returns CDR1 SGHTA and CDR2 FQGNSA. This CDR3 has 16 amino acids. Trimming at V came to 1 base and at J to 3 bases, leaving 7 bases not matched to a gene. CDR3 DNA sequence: TGTGCCAGCAGCTTAGGAGGAGCGGGGGGCTTCTACGAGCAGTACTTC. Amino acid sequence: CASSLGGAGGFYEQYF.

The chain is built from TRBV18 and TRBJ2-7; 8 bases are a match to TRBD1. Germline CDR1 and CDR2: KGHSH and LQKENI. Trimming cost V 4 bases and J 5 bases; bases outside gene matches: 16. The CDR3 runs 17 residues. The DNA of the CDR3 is TGTGCCAGCTCACGAGAAATGCAGGGGGCTCTTTTTGACGAGCAGTACTTC. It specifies CASSREMQGALFDEQYF.

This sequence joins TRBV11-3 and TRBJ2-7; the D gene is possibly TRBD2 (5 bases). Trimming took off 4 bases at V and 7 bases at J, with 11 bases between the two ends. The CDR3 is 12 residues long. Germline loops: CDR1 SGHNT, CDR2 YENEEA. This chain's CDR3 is CASSSAGVEQYF. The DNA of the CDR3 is TGTGCCAGCAGCTCCGCCGGGGTGGAGCAGTACTTC.

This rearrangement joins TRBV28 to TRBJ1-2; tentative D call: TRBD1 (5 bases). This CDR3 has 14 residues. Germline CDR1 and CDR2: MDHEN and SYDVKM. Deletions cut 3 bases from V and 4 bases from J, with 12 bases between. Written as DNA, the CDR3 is TGTGCCAGCAGTTTCTCTGGCAGGGCCTATGGCTACACCTTC. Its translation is CASSFSGRAYGYTF.

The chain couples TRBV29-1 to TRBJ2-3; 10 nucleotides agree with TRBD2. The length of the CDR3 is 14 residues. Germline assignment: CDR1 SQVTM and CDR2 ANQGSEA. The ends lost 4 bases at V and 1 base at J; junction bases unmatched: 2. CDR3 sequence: CSVGLAGRTDTQYF. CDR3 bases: TGCAGCGTTGGACTAGCGGGTCGCACAGATACGCAGTATTTT.

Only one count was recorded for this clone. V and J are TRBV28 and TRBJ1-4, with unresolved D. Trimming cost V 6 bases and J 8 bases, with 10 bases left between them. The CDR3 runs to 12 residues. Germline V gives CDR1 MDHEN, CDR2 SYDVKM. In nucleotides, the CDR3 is TGTGCCAGCAGACTGCAACGAGAAAAACTGTTTTTT. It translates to CASRLQREKLFF.

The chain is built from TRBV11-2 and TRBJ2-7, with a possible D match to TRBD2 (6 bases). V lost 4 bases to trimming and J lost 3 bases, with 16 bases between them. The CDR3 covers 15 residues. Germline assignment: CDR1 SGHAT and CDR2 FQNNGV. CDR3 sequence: CASSSGVTSGYEQYF. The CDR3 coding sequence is TGTGCCAGCAGCTCGGGGGTAACAAGCGGCTACGAGCAGTACTTC.

CDR3 nucleotide sequence: TGTGCCAGCAGTTTCTGGGACTACGAGCAGTACTTC. Translation gives CASSFWDYEQYF. V is TRBV27 and J is TRBJ2-5; no clear D gene. The DNA end lines up better with TRBJ2-7; the J call may be wrong. CDR1 is MNHEY and CDR2 is SMNVEV in the germline V gene (reference sequence). This CDR3 spans 12 amino acids.

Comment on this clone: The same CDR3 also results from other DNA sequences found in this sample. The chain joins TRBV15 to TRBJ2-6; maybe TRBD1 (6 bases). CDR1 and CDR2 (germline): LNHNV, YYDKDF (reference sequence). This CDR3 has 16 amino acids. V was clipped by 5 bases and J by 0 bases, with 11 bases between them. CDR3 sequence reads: CATSQRGFSGANVLTF. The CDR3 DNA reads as TGTGCCACCAGCCAGAGGGGGTTCTCTGGGGCCAACGTCCTGACTTTC. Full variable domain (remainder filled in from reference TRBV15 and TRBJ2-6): DAMVIQNPRYQVTQFGKPVTLSCSQTLNHNVMYWYQQKSSQAPKLLFHYYDKDFNNEADTPDNFQSRRPNTSFCFLDIRSPGLGDTAMYLCATSQRGFSGANVLTFGAGSRLTVL.

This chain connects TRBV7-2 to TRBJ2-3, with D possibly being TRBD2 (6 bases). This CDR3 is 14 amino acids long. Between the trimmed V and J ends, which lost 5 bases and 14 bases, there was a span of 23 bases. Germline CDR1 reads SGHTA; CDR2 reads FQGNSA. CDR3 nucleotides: TGTGCCAGCAGCCCCGGGTCTAGCGCCGTGGTGCCGTATTTT. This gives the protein CASSPGSSAVVPYF. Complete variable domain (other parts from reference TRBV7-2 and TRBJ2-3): GAGVSQSPSNKVTEKGKDVELRCDPISGHTALYWYRQSLGQGLEFLIYFQGNSAPDKSGLPSDRFSAERTGGSVSTLTIQRTQQEDSAVYLCASSPGSSAVVPYFGPGTRLTVL.

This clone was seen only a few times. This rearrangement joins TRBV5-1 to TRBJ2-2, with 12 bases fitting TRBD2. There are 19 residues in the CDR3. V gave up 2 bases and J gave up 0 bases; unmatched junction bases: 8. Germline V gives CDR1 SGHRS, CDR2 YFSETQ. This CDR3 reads CASSLTILAGGANTGELFF. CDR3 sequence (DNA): TGCGCCAGCAGCTTAACTATACTAGCGGGGGGAGCGAACACCGGGGAGCTGTTTTTT. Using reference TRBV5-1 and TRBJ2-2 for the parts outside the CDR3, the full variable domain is KAGVTQTPRYLIKTRGQQVTLSCSPISGHRSVSWYQQTPGQGLQFLFEYFSETQRNKGNFPGRFSGRQFSNSRSEMNVSTLELGDSALYLCASSLTILAGGANTGELFFGEGSRLTVL.